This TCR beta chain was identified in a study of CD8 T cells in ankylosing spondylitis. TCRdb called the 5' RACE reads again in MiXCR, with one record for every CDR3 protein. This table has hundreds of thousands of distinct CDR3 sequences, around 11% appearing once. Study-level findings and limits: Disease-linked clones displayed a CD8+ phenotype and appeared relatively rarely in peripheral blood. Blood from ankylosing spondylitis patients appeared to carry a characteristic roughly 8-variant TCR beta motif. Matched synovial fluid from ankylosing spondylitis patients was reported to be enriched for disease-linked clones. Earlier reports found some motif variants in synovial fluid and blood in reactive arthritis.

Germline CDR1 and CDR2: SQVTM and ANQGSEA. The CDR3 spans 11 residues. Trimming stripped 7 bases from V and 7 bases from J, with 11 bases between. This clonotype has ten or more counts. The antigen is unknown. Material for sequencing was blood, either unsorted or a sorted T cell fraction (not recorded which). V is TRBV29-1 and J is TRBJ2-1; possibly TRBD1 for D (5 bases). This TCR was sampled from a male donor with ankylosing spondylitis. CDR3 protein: CSARDLNEQFF. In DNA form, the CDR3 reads TGCAGCGCCAGGGATTTAAATGAGCAGTTCTTC.